This TCR beta chain was sequenced for a study of spatial heterogeneity in lung cancer. About the research overall: In cases with available follow-up PBMC samples, these were sequenced at a median of approximately 2 years after resection.

TCRdb passed the 5' RACE reads through MiXCR, listing each CDR3 protein once. This table holds 50,000 to 60,000 distinct CDR3 sequences, around 7% found once. CDR1 is LGHDT and CDR2 is YNNKEL in the germline V gene (reference sequence). The CDR3 extends over 14 amino acids. V lost 6 bases and J lost 4, with 15 bases in between. Time point: blood at routine non-recurrence follow-up after resection. The input material, whole RNA from tumor, nontumor lung or frozen PBMC, was sequenced unsorted. The source of this sequence is a female donor with early-stage non-small cell lung cancer. Sequencing was performed on PBMCs, taken at follow-up. V usage is TRBV3-1 and J usage is TRBJ1-2; D not certain. CDR3 amino acids: CASRPEYDSYGYTF. In DNA form, the CDR3 reads TGTGCCAGCAGGCCCGAGTACGATTCCTATGGCTACACCTTC.